The next 15 T cell receptor beta chains were all read from a single sample in a study of OX40 agonist ivuxolimab in advanced cancers. Generated by immunoSEQ multiplex PCR, the TCRdb table keeps only in-frame clones and is missing some. Counted here are about 52,000 clones, around 85% occurring once; the ten biggest clones make up 13% to 15%. Sequencing was performed on CD4+ or CD8+ T cells sorted from blood, taken in a trial of the OX40 agonist ivuxolimab. The receptors here all came from an adult with an advanced solid tumor such as melanoma, head and neck, liver or kidney cancer.

The chain combines TRBV19 with TRBJ2-5; a possible D gene is TRBD2 (5 bases). Looked up from germline, CDR1 is LNHDA and CDR2 is SQIVND (reference sequence). Trimming left V 3 bases short and J 7 bases short, with 12 bases between. This CDR3 comprises 13 residues. The chain's CDR3 is CASSIGDDRTQYF. Here the CDR3 DNA reads TGTGCCAGTAGTATCGGGGATGATCGGACCCAGTACTTC.

This sequence joins TRBV13 and TRBJ1-1, with a tentative D call TRBD1 (6 bases). Germline-derived CDR1 and CDR2 are PRHDT and FYEKMQ (reference sequence). This CDR3 has 14 amino acids. Between the trimmed V and J ends, which lost 3 bases and 1 base, there was a span of 9 bases. The CDR3 sequence is CASSFGTSNTEAFF. The CDR3 DNA follows: TGTGCCAGCAGCTTTGGGACATCGAACACTGAAGCTTTCTTT.

The chain employs TRBV6-1 and TRBJ2-2; D gene ambiguous. Germline V CDR1 and CDR2: MNHNS, SASEGT. The ends were cut back, 3 bases at V and 5 bases at J, with 7 bases in the middle. The CDR3 covers 13 residues. CDR3: CASSDFGTGELFF. In DNA form, the CDR3 reads TGTGCCAGCAGTGACTTCGGAACCGGGGAGCTGTTTTTT.

V is TRBV5-1 and J is TRBJ2-3; TRBD2 matches at 10 bases. The J segment lost 2 bases and the V segment lost 4 bases, leaving 13 bases of the junction unmatched. The CDR3 is 18 residues long. Germline CDR1 SGHRS, CDR2 YFSETQ. CDR3 protein: CASSANSGGPFYTDTQYF. The CDR3 bases are TGCGCCAGCAGCGCTAATAGCGGGGGGCCTTTCTACACAGATACGCAGTATTTT.

This clone occurred a few times. This rearrangement joins TRBV7-8 to TRBJ2-1; D may be TRBD1 (5 bases). The CDR3 runs 14 residues. The V gene lost 0 bases and the J gene lost 10 bases, with 13 bases spanning the gap. CDR1 and CDR2 from the germline V gene are SGHVS and FQNEAQ. CDR3: CASSLALGVREQFF. In nucleotides, the CDR3 is TGTGCCAGCAGCTTAGCGTTAGGGGTTCGGGAGCAGTTCTTC. Supplemented by reference TRBV7-8 and TRBJ2-1, the full variable domain reads GAGVSQSPRYKVAKRGQDVALRCDPISGHVSLFWYQQALGQGPEFLTYFQNEAQLDKSGLPSDRFFAERPEGSVSTLKIQRTQQEDSAVYLCASSLALGVREQFFGPGTRLTVL.

The chain is built from TRBV7-2 and TRBJ1-6; D is perhaps TRBD1 (5 bases). Per the germline V gene, CDR1 is SGHTA and CDR2 is FQGNSA. This CDR3 contains 18 residues. Trimming stripped 1 base from V and 0 bases from J, with 13 bases between. The CDR3 region is CASSLDLGPDSYNSPLHF. The DNA of the CDR3 is TGTGCCAGCAGCTTAGATCTGGGGCCAGACTCCTATAATTCACCCCTCCACTTT.

V usage is TRBV5-6 and J usage is TRBJ2-7; D is perhaps TRBD1 (5 bases). Germline CDR1 and CDR2: SGHDT and YYEEEE. The CDR3 sequence is 15 residues long. V dropped 2 bases and J dropped 3 bases, with 15 bases sitting between them. CDR3 nucleotide sequence: TGTGCCAGCAGCTTAGCAGGGATGAGTAACTACGAGCAGTACTTC. Its protein product is CASSLAGMSNYEQYF.

This chain links TRBV19 with TRBJ1-2; maybe TRBD1 (6 bases). The V end was cut by 6 bases, the J end by 4 bases, with 12 bases between. The V gene's germline CDR1 is LNHDA and CDR2 SQIVND (reference sequence). The CDR3 length is 13 residues. CDR3 amino acids: CASRMGQIYGYTF. The CDR3 region has the DNA TGTGCCAGTAGGATGGGACAAATCTATGGCTACACCTTC.

The chain is built from TRBV6-5 and TRBJ1-1; D perhaps matches TRBD1 (5 bases). Germline assignment: CDR1 MNHEY and CDR2 SVGAGI. The CDR3 has 14 residues. Trimming pared 3 bases from V and 3 bases from J, leaving 11 bases between. The CDR3 nucleotides read TGTGCCAGCAGTTATACCTGGGGGGACACTGAAGCTTTCTTT. It is translated as CASSYTWGDTEAFF.

The CDR3 DNA reads as TGTGCCAGCAGTGCTTCCGGGACAGGGGGCGCCGAGCAGTACTTC. This sequence encodes CASSASGTGGAEQYF. J is TRBJ2-5 and V is TRBV6-5, with 12 bases fitting TRBD1. The J call may be faulty, since TRBJ2-7 better matches the DNA end. The germline V gene encodes CDR1 MNHEY and CDR2 SVGAGI. The CDR3 loop spans 15 amino acids.

The chain couples TRBV9 to TRBJ1-2, with D unresolved. CDR3 length: 11 residues. Trimming removed 6 bases at V and 2 bases at J, with 5 bases between. Germline V CDR1 and CDR2: SGDLS, YYNGEE. The CDR3 DNA is TGTGCCAGCACCCGGAACTATGGCTACACCTTC. This gives the protein CASTRNYGYTF.

The chain links TRBV5-1 to TRBJ2-7; possible D gene TRBD1, 6 bases. V was cut by 1 base and J by 3 bases, with 14 bases left in between. CDR3 size: 15 residues. Germline V lookup: CDR1 SGHRS, CDR2 YFSETQ. The CDR3 loop is CASSLNQGTVYEQYF. The CDR3 region has the DNA TGCGCCAGCAGCTTGAATCAGGGGACCGTCTACGAGCAGTACTTC.

This chain uses TRBV11-2 with TRBJ2-1, with a tentative D call TRBD1 (5 bases). The CDR3 spans 16 residues. The V gene's germline CDR1 is SGHAT and CDR2 FQNNGV. Trimming cost V 7 bases and J 0 bases, with 16 bases left between them. The CDR3 loop is CASNFEARGSYNEQFF. The CDR3 region has the DNA TGTGCCAGCAATTTTGAAGCTAGGGGCTCCTACAATGAGCAGTTCTTC.

The CDR3 sequence is CASSFPGVIEQYF. In DNA form, the CDR3 reads TGTGCCAGCAGCTTCCCGGGAGTAATCGAGCAGTACTTC. V usage is TRBV7-9 and J usage is TRBJ2-7, with D possibly TRBD2 on 6 matching bases. Trimming pared 3 bases from V and 6 bases from J, leaving 12 bases between. The CDR3 spans 13 residues. CDR1 and CDR2 from the germline V gene are SEHNR and FQNEAQ (reference sequence).

The J gene is TRBJ2-3, the V gene TRBV7-9, with 7 bases identical to TRBD2. Germline CDR1 and CDR2: SEHNR and FQNEAQ (reference sequence). This CDR3 region has 15 residues. Trimming removed 4 bases from V and 2 bases from J; junction bases left unmatched: 6. Here the CDR3 reads CASSYSLAATDTQYF. DNA of the CDR3: TGTGCCAGCAGCTACTCCCTAGCGGCCACAGATACGCAGTATTTT.